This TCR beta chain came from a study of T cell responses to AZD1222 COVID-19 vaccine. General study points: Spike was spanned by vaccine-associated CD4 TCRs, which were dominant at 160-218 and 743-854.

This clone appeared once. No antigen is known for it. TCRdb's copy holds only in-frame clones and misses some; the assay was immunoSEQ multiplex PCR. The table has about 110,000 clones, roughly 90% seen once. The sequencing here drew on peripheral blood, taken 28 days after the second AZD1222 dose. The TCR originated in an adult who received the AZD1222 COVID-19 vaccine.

In DNA, the CDR3 is TGTGCCAGCAGCTACCGGGGCAACGCTGAAGCTTTCTTT. Residues: CASSYRGNAEAFF. This chain links TRBV5-6 with TRBJ1-1, with TRBD1 as a possible D gene (5 bases). The V and J ends lost 3 bases and 6 bases respectively, with 12 bases between them. There are 13 residues in the CDR3. The germline CDR1 and CDR2 sequences are SGHDT and YYEEEE.